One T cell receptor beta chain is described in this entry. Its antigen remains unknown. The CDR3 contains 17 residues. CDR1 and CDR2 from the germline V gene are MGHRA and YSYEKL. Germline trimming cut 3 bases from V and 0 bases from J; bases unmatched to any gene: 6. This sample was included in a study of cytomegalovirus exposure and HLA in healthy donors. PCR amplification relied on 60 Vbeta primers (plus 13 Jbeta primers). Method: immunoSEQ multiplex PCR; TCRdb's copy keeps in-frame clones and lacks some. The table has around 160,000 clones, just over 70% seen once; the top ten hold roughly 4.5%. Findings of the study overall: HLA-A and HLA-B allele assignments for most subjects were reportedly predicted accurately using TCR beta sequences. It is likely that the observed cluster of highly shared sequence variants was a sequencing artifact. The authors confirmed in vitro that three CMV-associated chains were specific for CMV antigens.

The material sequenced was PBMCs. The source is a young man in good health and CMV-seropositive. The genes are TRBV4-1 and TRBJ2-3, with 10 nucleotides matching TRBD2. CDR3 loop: CASSQLLAGLSTDTQYF. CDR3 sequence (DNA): TGCGCCAGCAGCCAGTTACTAGCGGGACTTAGCACAGATACGCAGTATTTT.